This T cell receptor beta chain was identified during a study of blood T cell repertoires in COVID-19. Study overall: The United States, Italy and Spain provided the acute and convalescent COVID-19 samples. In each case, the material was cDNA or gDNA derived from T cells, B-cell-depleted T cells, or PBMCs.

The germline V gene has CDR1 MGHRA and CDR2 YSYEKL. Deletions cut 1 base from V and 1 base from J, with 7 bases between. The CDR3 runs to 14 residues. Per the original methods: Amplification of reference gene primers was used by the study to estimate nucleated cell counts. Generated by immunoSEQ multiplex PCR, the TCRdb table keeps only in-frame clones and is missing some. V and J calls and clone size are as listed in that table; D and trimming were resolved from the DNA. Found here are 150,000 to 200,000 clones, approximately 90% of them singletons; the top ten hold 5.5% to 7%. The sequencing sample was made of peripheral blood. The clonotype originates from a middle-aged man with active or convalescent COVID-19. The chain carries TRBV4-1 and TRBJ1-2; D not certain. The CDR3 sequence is CASSQAAGNYGYTF. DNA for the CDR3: TGCGCCAGCAGCCAAGCTGCCGGTAACTATGGCTACACCTTC.